The present T cell receptor (beta chain) was sequenced within a study of shared clonotypes between healthy human individuals. Assay used: immunoSEQ multiplex PCR; TCRdb lists only in-frame clones, some missing. The profile shows some 660,000 clones, around three quarters of them singletons. Trimming took off 0 bases at V and 4 bases at J, with 7 bases between the two ends. In germline, CDR1 is MNHNY, CDR2 SVGAGI (reference sequence). This CDR3 has 14 amino acids. Sequenced input: memory CD4+ T cells sorted from blood. Subset given: CD45RA-negative fraction. The TCR was taken from a woman in her twenties or thirties in good health. The genes are TRBV6-6 and TRBJ1-3; no clear D. The CDR3 is CASSYSIEGNTIYF. The DNA of the CDR3 is TGTGCCAGCAGTTACTCGATCGAGGGAAACACCATATATTTT.